The clone carrying this T cell receptor (beta chain) came up many times. Its matching antigen is unknown. Selection for sequencing was limited to patients who had shown CD8+CD57+ cell expansion by flow cytometry. Acquired aplastic anemia of severe grade affected all patients. Patients had not yet gotten any therapy when their blood was taken for sampling. This sample stems from a study of CD8+CD57+ T cells in acquired aplastic anemia. The overall study: Roughly 3 ug was the average amount of DNA from sorted CD4+ and CD8+ cells.

Profiling of TCR beta VDJ combinations and CDR3 sequences used genomic DNA as template. A single record per CDR3 protein comes from TCRdb applying MiXCR to the reads. The sample holds about 200,000 distinct CDR3 sequences, about half seen once. V was cut by 5 bases and J by 5 bases, with 16 bases left in between. The germline CDR1 and CDR2 sequences are MNHNY and SVGAGI (reference sequence). This CDR3 comprises 15 residues. Findings and caveats of the study: CD8+ Simpson's diversity in patients was not significantly different from that in controls.

This rearrangement joins TRBV6-6 to TRBJ1-5, with D perhaps TRBD1 (5 bases). The TCR comes from a human donor with aplastic anemia. The sequenced sample was sorted CD4+, CD8+, or CD8+CD57+ T cells (not recorded which) from PBMCs. The CDR3 spells CASSPGPSADQPQHF. CDR3 coding DNA: TGTGCCAGCAGTCCGGGACCCTCGGCGGATCAGCCCCAGCATTTT.